These 8 T cell receptor beta chains originate from one sample sequenced in a study of blood T cell repertoires in COVID-19. Here immunoSEQ multiplex PCR was the method, and the copy in TCRdb shows in-frame clones only, minus some. The table has about 15,000 clones, more than 70% seen once. Specimen: peripheral blood. These receptors were obtained from a man between 65 and 85 years old with acute or convalescent COVID-19.

This rearrangement joins TRBV19 to TRBJ1-5, with D perhaps matching TRBD1 (5 bases). The V and J ends lost 4 bases and 4 bases respectively, with 11 bases between them. Germline V gene lookup returns CDR1 LNHDA and CDR2 SQIVND (reference sequence). The CDR3 sequence is 14 residues long. The CDR3 bases are TGTGCCAGTAGTAGCCGGGACTGGAATCAGCCCCAGCATTTT. Its protein is CASSSRDWNQPQHF. Full variable domain (outside the CDR3, taken from reference TRBV19 and TRBJ1-5): DGGITQSPKYLFRKEGQNVTLSCEQNLNHDAMYWYRQDPGQGLRLIYYSQIVNDFQKGDIAEGYSVSREKKESFPLTVTSAQKNPTAFYLCASSSRDWNQPQHFGDGTRLSIL.

The V gene is TRBV6-6, the J gene TRBJ2-5; D gene unclear. The CDR3 consists of 12 residues. V shed 3 bases and J shed 3 bases, with 5 bases lying between them. Germline V gives CDR1 MNHNY, CDR2 SVGAGI (reference sequence). The CDR3 loop is CASSYFKETQYF. In nucleotides, the CDR3 is TGTGCCAGCAGTTATTTCAAAGAGACCCAGTACTTC.

The V call is TRBV10-3, the J call TRBJ1-3; 8 nucleotides line up with TRBD1. CDR1 ENHRY and CDR2 SYGVKD come from the germline V gene. The CDR3 runs to 13 residues. After removal of 9 bases from V and 2 bases from J, the junction contained 3 bases not matched to a gene. CDR3 nucleotide sequence: TGTGCCATGGGACAGGACCCTGGAAACACCATATATTTT. This sequence encodes CAMGQDPGNTIYF.

The J gene is TRBJ2-7, the V gene TRBV11-2; D is unresolved. CDR3 length equals 11 residues. The ends were cut back, 4 bases at V and 2 bases at J, with 3 bases in the middle. CDR1 and CDR2 (germline): SGHAT, FQNNGV. The CDR3 sequence: CASSSTYEQYF. The CDR3 nucleotides are TGTGCCAGCAGCTCTACCTACGAGCAGTACTTC.

The V gene is TRBV7-2, the J gene TRBJ2-2, with 8 bases identical to TRBD1. The CDR3 contains 15 residues. The J segment lost 7 bases and the V segment lost 3 bases, leaving 7 bases of the junction unmatched. Germline values: CDR1 SGHTA, CDR2 FQGNSA. The CDR3 sequence is CASSFDRGEGGELFF. CDR3 nucleotides: TGTGCCAGCAGCTTTGACAGGGGCGAGGGCGGGGAGCTGTTTTTT.

V is TRBV10-3 and J is TRBJ1-5; the D gene is possibly TRBD1 (5 bases). Germline V CDR1 and CDR2: ENHRY, SYGVKD. This CDR3 comprises 13 residues. V lost 8 bases, J lost 4 bases, and 12 bases lay in between. The CDR3 loop is CAIRPGGNQPQHF. DNA of the CDR3: TGTGCCATCCGACCCGGGGGGAATCAGCCCCAGCATTTT.

This clone was counted a few times. The V call is TRBV30, the J call TRBJ2-2; D is possibly TRBD2 (5 bases). This CDR3 has 13 amino acids. CDR1 is GTSNPN and CDR2 is SVGIG in the germline V gene (reference sequence). V lost 3 bases, J lost 7 bases, and 12 bases lay in between. The CDR3 loop is CAWRLRGDGELFF. CDR3 sequence (DNA): TGTGCCTGGAGACTTCGGGGAGACGGGGAGCTGTTTTTT. Full variable domain (missing parts from reference TRBV30 and TRBJ2-2): SQTIHQWPATLVQPVGSPLSLECTVEGTSNPNLYWYRQAAGRGLQLLFYSVGIGQISSEVPQNLSASRPQDRQFILSSKKLLLSDSGFYLCAWRLRGDGELFFGEGSRLTVL.

The V gene is TRBV30, the J gene TRBJ1-1, with D possibly matching TRBD1 (5 bases). The CDR3 loop spans 14 amino acids. Germline lookup yields CDR1 GTSNPN and CDR2 SVGIG (reference sequence). With 3 bases removed from V and 14 bases from J, the gap between germline ends came to 25 bases. CDR3 protein: CAWSPFGVGDFLFF. Written as DNA, the CDR3 is TGTGCCTGGAGCCCTTTCGGGGTGGGGGACTTTCTCTTCTTT.